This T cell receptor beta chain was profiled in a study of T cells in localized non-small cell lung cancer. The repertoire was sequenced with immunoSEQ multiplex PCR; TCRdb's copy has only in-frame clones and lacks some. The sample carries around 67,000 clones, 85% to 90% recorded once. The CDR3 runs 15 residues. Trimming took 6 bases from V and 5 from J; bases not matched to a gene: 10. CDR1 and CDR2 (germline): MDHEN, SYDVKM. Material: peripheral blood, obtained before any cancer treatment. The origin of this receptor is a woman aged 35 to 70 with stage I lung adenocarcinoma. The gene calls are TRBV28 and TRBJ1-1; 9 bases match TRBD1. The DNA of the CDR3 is TGTGCCAGCAGGTCAGGACAGGGGTTGGGAACTGAAGCTTTCTTT. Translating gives CASRSGQGLGTEAFF. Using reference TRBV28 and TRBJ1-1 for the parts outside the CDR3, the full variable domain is DVKVTQSSRYLVKRTGEKVFLECVQDMDHENMFWYRQDPGLGLRLIYFSYDVKMKEKGDIPEGYSVSREKKERFSLILESASTNQTSMYLCASRSGQGLGTEAFFGQGTRLTVV.